The sequence of this T cell receptor beta chain was determined in a study of response to subunit inactivated influenza vaccine. Germline V gene lookup returns CDR1 SGHRS and CDR2 YFSETQ. The CDR3 consists of 13 residues. Trimming cost V 3 bases and J 9 bases, with 13 bases left between them. TCRdb analysed the RT-PCR reads with MiXCR anew, one entry per CDR3 protein. The sample shows more than 500,000 distinct CDR3 sequences, approximately 10% of them seen only once. These data were also filed under a second study, of T cells expressing NK-cell markers. That paper states: Template switching by 5'RACE with UMIs generated the TCR beta cDNA. The TCR beta repertoires were obtained from sorted CD3+CD56+NKG2C+, CD3+CD56+NKG2C- and CD3+CD56-NKG2C+ T cells. One of eight sequenced donors was HCMV-seronegative; the other seven were seropositive. The study found dominant NKG2C+ clonotypes at roughly 1.0-8% of CD8+ T cells in roughly six donors. For a handful of donors, these clonotypes were likewise the leading ones in the CD3+CD56-NKG2C+ fraction.

The chain links TRBV5-1 to TRBJ2-1; D gene uncertain. The input for sequencing was PBMCs from blood, taken on the day of vaccination. This TCR was sampled from a man aged 50-60 years who received an inactivated influenza vaccine. The CDR3 DNA reads as TGCGCCAGCAGCTCGGTGGGGTTTAGTGAGCAGTTCTTC. It is translated as CASSSVGFSEQFF.